A single T cell receptor (beta chain) is shown here with its context. Its antigen is unknown. The method was immunoSEQ multiplex PCR; TCRdb's version includes in-frame clones alone and lacks a portion of them. The repertoire consists of 85,000 to 100,000 clones, with roughly 92% occurring once and the leading ten covering 12%. This entry comes from a study of T cell responses to AZD1222 COVID-19 vaccine. CDR3 length equals 15 residues. V was pared by 7 bases and J by 3 bases, with 18 bases between. From germline, CDR1 is MNHEY and CDR2 SVGAGI. Overall study findings and caveats: Spike-spanning, vaccine-associated CD4 TCRs were dominant at 160-218 and 743-854.

Sequencing was performed on peripheral blood, taken on day 0 of AZD1222 vaccination. This sequence joins TRBV6-5 and TRBJ1-1; D call uncertain. The clonotype comes from an adult in good health. CDR3 sequence: CASNRPSGRDTEAFF. CDR3 DNA sequence: TGTGCCAGCAACCGACCTTCGGGAAGGGACACTGAAGCTTTCTTT.